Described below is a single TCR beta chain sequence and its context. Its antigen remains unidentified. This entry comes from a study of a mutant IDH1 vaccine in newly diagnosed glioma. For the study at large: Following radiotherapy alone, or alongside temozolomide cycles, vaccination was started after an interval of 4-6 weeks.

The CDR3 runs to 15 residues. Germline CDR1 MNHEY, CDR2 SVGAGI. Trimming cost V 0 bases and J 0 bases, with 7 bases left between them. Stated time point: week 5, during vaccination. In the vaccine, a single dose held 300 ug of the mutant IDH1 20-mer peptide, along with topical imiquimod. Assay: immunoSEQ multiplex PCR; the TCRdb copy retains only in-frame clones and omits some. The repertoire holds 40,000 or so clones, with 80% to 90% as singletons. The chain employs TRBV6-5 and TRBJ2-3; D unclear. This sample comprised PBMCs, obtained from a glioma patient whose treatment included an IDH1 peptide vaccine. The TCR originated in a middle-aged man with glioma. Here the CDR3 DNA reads TGTGCCAGCAGTTACTCGACGCTGAGCACAGATACGCAGTATTTT. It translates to CASSYSTLSTDTQYF.